This paragraph covers one TCR beta chain sequence. The CDR3 spans 15 residues. V was clipped by 3 bases and J by 0 bases, with 11 bases between them. Germline V gene sequence: CDR1 ENHRY, CDR2 SYGVKD. The entry originates in a study of blood T cell repertoires in COVID-19. About the study: Samples representing acute and convalescent COVID-19 were sourced from the United States, Italy and Spain.

As processed by the authors: Quantification of nucleated cells was approximated via reference gene primer amplification. Some clones are missing from TCRdb's copy, which holds only in-frame ones; the method was immunoSEQ multiplex PCR. V, J and clone size reflect that table, while D and trimming were determined from the DNA. Of about 170,000 clones listed, 85% to 90% are singletons. Material for sequencing was peripheral blood. The J gene is TRBJ1-1, the V gene TRBV10-3; D perhaps matches TRBD1 (5 bases). The clonotype was recovered from a man younger than 35 with active or convalescent COVID-19. The CDR3 region is CAISDRGNVNTEAFF. The DNA for the CDR3 is TGTGCCATCAGTGATAGGGGAAATGTGAACACTGAAGCTTTCTTT.